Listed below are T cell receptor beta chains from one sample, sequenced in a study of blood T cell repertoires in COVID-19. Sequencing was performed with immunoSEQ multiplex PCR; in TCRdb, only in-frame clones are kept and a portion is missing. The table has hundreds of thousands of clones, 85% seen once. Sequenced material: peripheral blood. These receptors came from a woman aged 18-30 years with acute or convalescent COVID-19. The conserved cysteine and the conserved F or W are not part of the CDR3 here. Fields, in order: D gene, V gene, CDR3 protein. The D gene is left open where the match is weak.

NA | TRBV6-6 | ASGQSGQGEQF
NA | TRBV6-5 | ASSYSTGEGESPLH
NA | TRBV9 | ASSVGQTYIQY
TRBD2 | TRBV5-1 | ASSQGLAGDLNSYEQY
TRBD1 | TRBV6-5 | ASSYSRTGKTGYT
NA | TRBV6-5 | ASSYSHAPNTEAF
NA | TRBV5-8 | ASSLGTYNSPLH
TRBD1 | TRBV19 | ASSIAQTGVQPQH
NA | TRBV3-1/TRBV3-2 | ASSQDEWTAPYEQY
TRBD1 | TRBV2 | ARSTKRTGVNSPLH
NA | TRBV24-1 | ATRAGFNTEAF
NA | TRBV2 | ASRRSVGADTQY
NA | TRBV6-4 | ASSDGGNYGYT
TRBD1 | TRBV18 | ASSRRSTGGGQPQH
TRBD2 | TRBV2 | ASSEDGGSYEQY
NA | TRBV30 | AWSVIGEKLF
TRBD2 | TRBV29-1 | SVPPSGSITDTQY
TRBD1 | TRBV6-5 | ASSYRDRNYGYT
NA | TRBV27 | ASSFGRGGYT
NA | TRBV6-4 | ASSRDGGQPQH
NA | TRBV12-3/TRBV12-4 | ASSSGYSPLH
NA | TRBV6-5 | ATYRDPYEQY
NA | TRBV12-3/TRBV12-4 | ASSAGHRTLLF
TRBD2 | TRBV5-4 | ASSLGVVREGTDTQY
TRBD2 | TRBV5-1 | ASSSGLGVNTGELF
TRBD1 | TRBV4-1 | ASSQGDRGQLETQY